This T cell receptor (beta chain) stems from a study of shared clonotypes between healthy human individuals. Study details: Every donor yielded three CD4 naive, three CD4 memory, two CD8 naive and one CD8 memory plate.

Generated by immunoSEQ multiplex PCR, the TCRdb table keeps only in-frame clones and is missing some. The sample lists 950,000 to 1,200,000 clones, approximately 75% seen once, with 0.7% to 0.95% in the top ten. Trimming took 8 bases from V and 0 from J; bases not matched to a gene: 9. CDR3 length: 15 amino acids. Germline V lookup: CDR1 MNHEY, CDR2 SMNVEV (reference sequence). To note about this clone: No antigen is known for it.

Study results and limitations: Clonotype sharing among donors likely depends on sequencing depth. Naive subsets usually exceeded memory subsets in estimated richness. A reduction in generation probabilities was seen for non-shared clonotypes relative to those shared by all four donors.

Sequencing input: memory CD4+ T cells from PBMCs. Subset meaning: CD45RA-negative fraction. This TCR derives from a man between 18 and 29 years old in good health. Some clones in this sample may be carry-over from other donors' samples. The V and J genes are TRBV27 and TRBJ1-1; 7 bases map to TRBD1. The CDR3 bases are TGTGCCAGCCGTGGGGCAGGGGGAGTGAACACTGAAGCTTTCTTT. Its translation is CASRGAGGVNTEAFF.